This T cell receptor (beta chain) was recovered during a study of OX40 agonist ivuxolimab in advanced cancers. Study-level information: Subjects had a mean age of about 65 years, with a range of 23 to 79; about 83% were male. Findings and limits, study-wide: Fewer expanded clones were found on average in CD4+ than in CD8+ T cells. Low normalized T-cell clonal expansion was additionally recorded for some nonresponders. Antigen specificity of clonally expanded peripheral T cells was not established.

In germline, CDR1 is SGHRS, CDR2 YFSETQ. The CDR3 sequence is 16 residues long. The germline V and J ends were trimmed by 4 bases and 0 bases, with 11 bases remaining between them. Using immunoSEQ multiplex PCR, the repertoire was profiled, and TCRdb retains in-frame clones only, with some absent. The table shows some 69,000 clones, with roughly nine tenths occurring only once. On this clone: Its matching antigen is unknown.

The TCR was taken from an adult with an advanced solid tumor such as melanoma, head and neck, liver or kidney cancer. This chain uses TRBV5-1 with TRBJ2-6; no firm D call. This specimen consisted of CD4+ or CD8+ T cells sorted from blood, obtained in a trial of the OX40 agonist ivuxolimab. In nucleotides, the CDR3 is TGCGCCAGCAGCGCAGGCGAAATCTCTGGGGCCAACGTCCTGACTTTC. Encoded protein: CASSAGEISGANVLTF.